This T cell receptor (beta chain) emerged from a study of naive and memory T cell subsets. The beta constant-region primer was an equimolar mix of two oligonucleotides covering TRBC1 and TRBC2. TCRdb called the UMI-ligation and nested PCR reads again in MiXCR, with one record for every CDR3 protein. The data contain roughly 21,000 distinct CDR3 sequences, 11% of them singletons. This CDR3 contains 15 residues. Whole-study results and caveats: From naive to CM, EM and EMRA, diversity decreased and Gini increased. RNA-based TCR counts may shift with T cell activation and differentiation. Over 85% of naive TCR sequences appeared only once, unlike memory subsets.

Notes on this clonotype: Its target is not known. A clone one base away is much larger, so this may be a read error.

Alpha and beta libraries were amplified separately from the second PCR onward. This receptor was identified in a human donor in good health. The rearrangement joins TRBV12-3 or TRBV12-4 to TRBJ1-1, with D hard to call. The specimen sequenced was central memory CD8+ T cells from blood. CDR3 residues: CASSRPDGLNTETFF. CDR3 nucleotides: TGTGCCAGCAGTAGACCGGACGGCCTGAACACTGAAACTTTCTTT.